The next 20 T cell receptor beta chains were all read from a single sample in a study of T cells in Graves' hyperthyroidism and ophthalmopathy. Regions amplified from RNA transcripts were the TCR beta CDR3 regions. Using the HTBI primer set, a first-round RT-PCR was run on the TCR CDR3. TCRdb re-called the multiplex PCR reads with MiXCR, one entry per CDR3 protein. Among about 210,000 distinct CDR3 sequences listed, roughly 17% were seen once. Sequencing used blood. Receptors were obtained from a man in his forties or fifties with Graves' hyperthyroidism.

This clonotype was observed at least ten times. This rearrangement joins TRBV20-1 to TRBJ2-7; maybe TRBD1 (5 bases). V was cut by 5 bases and J by 2 bases, with 13 bases left in between. The germline V gene encodes CDR1 DFQATT and CDR2 SNEGSKA (reference sequence). The CDR3 length is 13 residues. The CDR3 sequence: CSADSGLTYEQYF. DNA of the CDR3: TGCAGTGCTGATTCAGGGCTAACCTACGAGCAGTACTTC.

A few counts support this clonotype. This chain uses TRBV7-9 with TRBJ2-1, with unresolved D. Trimming left V 9 bases short and J 6 bases short, with 12 bases between. The CDR3 runs to 12 residues. Per germline, CDR1 SEHNR and CDR2 FQNEAQ (reference sequence). The CDR3 loop reads CARSPVGNEQFF. The DNA of the CDR3 is TGTGCCAGATCTCCAGTGGGCAATGAGCAGTTCTTC.

In its sample, this clonotype was seen a few times. The chain uses TRBV10-3 and TRBJ2-7; TRBD1 might be the D (6 bases). Trimming removed 10 bases from V and 0 bases from J, with 10 bases in between. The CDR3 length is 12 residues. Germline assignment: CDR1 ENHRY and CDR2 SYGVKD. CDR3 sequence reads: CATGQTSYEQYF. CDR3 bases: TGTGCCACCGGACAGACCTCCTACGAGCAGTACTTC.

This clonotype appeared many times. The chain's CDR3 is CASSAGVIGRETQYF. Written as DNA, the CDR3 is TGTGCCAGCAGCGCGGGAGTCATTGGGAGGGAGACCCAGTACTTC. This chain joins TRBV28 and TRBJ2-5, with 7 bases matching TRBD2. V lost 6 bases and J lost 5; bases outside the gene matches: 12. CDR3 length: 15 residues. Germline CDR1 MDHEN, CDR2 SYDVKM.

This clonotype was counted at least ten times. V usage is TRBV5-5 and J usage is TRBJ2-6; D remains ambiguous. The CDR3 is 14 amino acids. Deletions cut 4 bases from V and 3 bases from J, with 8 bases between. CDR1 is SGHKS, CDR2 YYEKEE, per germline (reference sequence). The CDR3 DNA reads TGTGCCAGCAGCCAGGATTATGGGGCCAACGTCCTGACTTTC. Amino acids: CASSQDYGANVLTF.

The table lists this clonotype with many counts. The chain is built from TRBV18 and TRBJ1-2; maybe TRBD1 (6 bases). The CDR3 has 15 amino acids. V was cut by 2 bases and J by 0 bases, with 10 bases left in between. Per germline, CDR1 KGHSH and CDR2 LQKENI. The CDR3 region is CASSPGTMANYGYTF. DNA for the CDR3: TGTGCCAGCTCACCAGGGACAATGGCTAACTATGGCTACACCTTC.

The gene calls are TRBV6-6 and TRBJ2-7; D gene unclear. The CDR3 is 15 amino acids. Between the trimmed V and J ends, which lost 2 bases and 2 bases, there was a span of 13 bases. The germline CDR1 and CDR2 sequences are MNHNY and SVGAGI (reference sequence). In nucleotides, the CDR3 is TGTGCCAGCAGTTACAGAGCAGGCGACCCCTACGAGCAGTACTTC. Protein product: CASSYRAGDPYEQYF.

The chain uses TRBV24-1 and TRBJ1-2; perhaps TRBD1 as D (6 bases). The CDR3 spans 15 residues. The V end was cut by 2 bases, the J end by 6 bases, with 15 bases between. Germline loops: CDR1 KGHDR, CDR2 SFDVKD. CDR3 sequence reads: CATSDSGRGTHGYTF. The CDR3, as DNA: TGTGCCACCAGTGATTCTGGCAGGGGAACGCATGGCTACACCTTC.

This clonotype was seen many times. The rearrangement joins TRBV30 to TRBJ2-3; TRBD2 might be the D (5 bases). V lost 3 bases and J 3 bases, leaving 13 bases between the germline ends. Germline lookup yields CDR1 GTSNPN and CDR2 SVGIG (reference sequence). The CDR3 is 14 residues long. CDR3: CAWRKREHTDTQYF. CDR3 bases: TGTGCCTGGAGGAAAAGGGAGCATACAGATACGCAGTATTTT.

This clonotype was seen at least ten times. The chain uses TRBV12-3 or TRBV12-4 and TRBJ1-5; D possibly corresponds to TRBD1 (6 bases). This CDR3 contains 18 residues. The V end lost 0 bases, the J end lost 0 bases, and 15 bases lay between the germline ends. CDR3 DNA sequence: TGTGCCAGCAGTTTAGCTAACAGGGAATACTTTAGCAATCAGCCCCAGCATTTT. It specifies CASSLANREYFSNQPQHF.

This clonotype was found a few times. This could be a read error, since a much larger clone is one nucleotide away. The chain is built from TRBV27 and TRBJ2-7; 9 bases align to TRBD2. CDR3 length: 15 residues. V lost 6 bases to trimming and J lost 3 bases; unmatched junction nucleotides: 9. From germline, CDR1 is MNHEY and CDR2 SMNVEV (reference sequence). CDR3: CASRGLARGDYEQYF. CDR3 in DNA: TGTGCCAGCAGAGGACTAGCGAGAGGGGACTACGAGCAGTACTTC.

This clonotype was detected ten times or more. V and J are TRBV5-1 and TRBJ2-7; possibly TRBD1 for D (6 bases). The germline gives CDR1 SGHRS, CDR2 YFSETQ. The CDR3 loop spans 14 amino acids. V dropped 1 base and J dropped 3 bases, with 11 bases sitting between them. Here the CDR3 DNA reads TGCGCCAGCAGCTTGACAGGGTTAATCTACGAGCAGTACTTC. This gives the protein CASSLTGLIYEQYF.

This clonotype was observed many times. The CDR3 DNA is TGTGCCAGCAGCTTCACGGACGGCACTGAAGCTTTCTTT. This sequence encodes CASSFTDGTEAFF. The rearrangement joins TRBV7-2 to TRBJ1-1; unclear D gene. V was trimmed by 3 bases and J by 4 bases, leaving 9 bases between them. CDR1 and CDR2 (germline): SGHTA, FQGNSA. The CDR3 runs 13 residues.

This clonotype was observed a handful of times. With a much larger clone just one base away, this may be a read error. This CDR3 is CASSKLAGGYEQYV. The DNA for the CDR3 is TGTGCCAGCAGCAAACTAGCGGGAGGTTACGAGCAGTACGTC. The V call is TRBV6-1, the J call TRBJ2-7; 12 positions match TRBD2. CDR3 length: 14 residues. Germline V gives CDR1 MNHNS, CDR2 SASEGT. With V trimmed by 6 bases and J by 4 bases, 4 bases remained unmatched.

This clonotype was counted many times. The chain is built from TRBV28 and TRBJ2-7, with 9 bases that match TRBD1. The CDR3 runs to 14 residues. Germline V gives CDR1 MDHEN, CDR2 SYDVKM. V lost 5 bases to trimming and J lost 3 bases; unmatched junction nucleotides: 5. CDR3 sequence reads: CASSLPGQGYEQYF. CDR3 nucleotide sequence: TGTGCCAGCAGTCTACCGGGACAGGGCTACGAGCAGTACTTC.

This clonotype was seen a few times. The junction differs from germline at one of its ends, possibly a read error. V and J are TRBV7-7 and TRBJ1-1; maybe TRBD1 (5 bases). The CDR3 has 13 amino acids. Germline CDR1 and CDR2: SSHAT and FNYEAQ (reference sequence). The CDR3 spells CASSLNGGTEAFF. The CDR3 DNA follows: TGTGCTAGCAGCTTAAACGGGGGCACTGAAGCTTTCTTT.

As regards this clonotype: A much larger clone lies one base from this, so it may be a read error. The CDR3 ends on some other residue instead of the conserved phenylalanine or tryptophan, so this is likely a read error. The V call is TRBV5-1, the J call TRBJ1-5; a possible D gene is TRBD1 (6 bases). Between the trimmed V and J ends, which lost 1 base and 7 bases, there was a span of 15 bases. This CDR3 comprises 15 residues. The V gene's germline CDR1 is SGHRS and CDR2 YFSETQ. This CDR3 is CASSLFPGDGQPQHI. DNA of the CDR3: TGCGCCAGCAGCTTGTTCCCAGGGGATGGGCAGCCCCAGCATATT.

This clonotype has just a few counts. This chain connects TRBV7-2 to TRBJ1-6; a possible D gene is TRBD1 (6 bases). The CDR3 has 16 amino acids. Germline V gives CDR1 SGHTA, CDR2 FQGNSA. Trimming took off 5 bases at V and 15 bases at J, with 26 bases between the two ends. Here the CDR3 reads CASSPLGYRAPLRLHF. The CDR3 DNA reads TGTGCCAGCAGCCCCCTCGGGTACAGGGCCCCTTTACGCCTCCACTTT. Full variable domain (outside the CDR3, taken from reference TRBV7-2 and TRBJ1-6): GAGVSQSPSNKVTEKGKDVELRCDPISGHTALYWYRQSLGQGLEFLIYFQGNSAPDKSGLPSDRFSAERTGGSVSTLTIQRTQQEDSAVYLCASSPLGYRAPLRLHFGNGTRLTVT.

This clonotype was observed at least ten times. CDR3 nucleotides: TGTGCCAGCAGTTCCAGTGGGCAGGGGGAGGATACGCAGTATTTT. As protein: CASSSSGQGEDTQYF. The chain uses TRBV28 and TRBJ2-3, with 7 nucleotides matching TRBD1. The CDR3 consists of 15 residues. CDR1 is MDHEN and CDR2 is SYDVKM in the germline V gene. J was trimmed by 6 bases and V by 4 bases; bases with no gene match: 10.

This clonotype was observed at least ten times. The J gene is TRBJ1-5, the V gene TRBV12-3 or TRBV12-4; D ambiguous. Trimming shortened V by 6 bases and J by 6 bases, and 12 bases separated the two germline ends. The CDR3 loop spans 13 amino acids. The CDR3 loop is CASSLGEGQPQHF. The CDR3 coding sequence is TGTGCCAGCAGCCTCGGGGAGGGTCAGCCCCAGCATTTT.